A selection of T cell receptor beta chains follows, all from one sample in a study of blood T cell repertoires in COVID-19. TCRdb keeps only in-frame clones here, not all; method: immunoSEQ multiplex PCR. There are approximately 190,000 clones in the sample; 84% occur only once, and around 2.9% lies in the top ten. Sequencing was carried out using PBMCs or T cells enriched from blood (not recorded which). These receptors came from a woman aged 25 to 39 who had been exposed to COVID-19. Both conserved end residues are part of each CDR3. The order of the fields is V gene, clone size, D gene, J gene, CDR3 DNA, CDR3 protein. A D gene is named only where the DNA matches it firmly. Clone sizes are given selectively: once, few, many, or a class where the clone is expanded.

V gene: TRBV12-5; clone size: few; D gene: .; J gene: TRBJ2-7; CDR3 DNA: TGTGCTAGTGGGCTACAGGGATTCGGCGAGCAGTACTTC; CDR3 protein: CASGLQGFGEQYF
V gene: TRBV7-8; clone size: .; D gene: TRBD2; J gene: TRBJ2-1; CDR3 DNA: TGTGCCAGCAGCGTCGGACTAGCTGGTGAGCAGTTCTTC; CDR3 protein: CASSVGLAGEQFF
V gene: TRBV11-2; clone size: once; D gene: TRBD1; J gene: TRBJ1-6; CDR3 DNA: TGTGCCAGCAGCTTGCCGCCGGCACCGGGACAGGGAGATTCACCCCTCCACTTT; CDR3 protein: CASSLPPAPGQGDSPLHF
V gene: TRBV15; clone size: .; D gene: TRBD1; J gene: TRBJ2-1; CDR3 DNA: TGTGCCACCAGCAGGGAAAGGACAGGCTACAATGAGCAGTTCTTC; CDR3 protein: CATSRERTGYNEQFF
V gene: TRBV9; clone size: .; D gene: TRBD1; J gene: TRBJ1-5; CDR3 DNA: TGTGCCAGCAGCGTAGAGGGACAGAACAATCAGCCCCAGCATTTT; CDR3 protein: CASSVEGQNNQPQHF
V gene: TRBV6-2/TRBV6-3; clone size: .; D gene: .; J gene: TRBJ2-7; CDR3 DNA: TGTGCCAGCAGTGAGACCAGTTCACAGGGAAGCTACGAGCAGTACTTC; CDR3 protein: CASSETSSQGSYEQYF
V gene: TRBV6-5; clone size: .; D gene: .; J gene: TRBJ1-6; CDR3 DNA: TGTGCCAGCAGTTACTCAGGGGATTCACCCCTCCACTTT; CDR3 protein: CASSYSGDSPLHF
V gene: TRBV10-1; clone size: .; D gene: .; J gene: TRBJ2-3; CDR3 DNA: TGCGCCAGCAGTGAGTCGAATAGCGCGCAGTATTTT; CDR3 protein: CASSESNSAQYF
V gene: TRBV2; clone size: .; D gene: TRBD1; J gene: TRBJ1-5; CDR3 DNA: TGTGCCAGCAGTGGAGAGGACAGGCTCCAGCATTTT; CDR3 protein: CASSGEDRLQHF
V gene: TRBV7-2; clone size: few; D gene: .; J gene: TRBJ1-2; CDR3 DNA: TGTGCCAGCAGCGAACGATTCTATTACACCTTC; CDR3 protein: CASSERFYYTF
V gene: TRBV5-1; clone size: .; D gene: TRBD2; J gene: TRBJ2-1; CDR3 DNA: TGCGCCAGCAGCTTTAGCGGGGGCTCAACCTACAATGAGCAGTTCTTC; CDR3 protein: CASSFSGGSTYNEQFF
V gene: TRBV7-2; clone size: .; D gene: .; J gene: TRBJ1-3; CDR3 DNA: TGTGCCAGCAGCAGAAGAGGGGGGGCTGGATCTGGAAACACCATATATTTT; CDR3 protein: CASSRRGGAGSGNTIYF
V gene: TRBV2; clone size: .; D gene: .; J gene: TRBJ1-1; CDR3 DNA: TGTGCCAGCAGTGAAGCAATTGGGGCGAGCACTGAAGCTTTCTTT; CDR3 protein: CASSEAIGASTEAFF
V gene: TRBV10-1; clone size: .; D gene: .; J gene: TRBJ1-1; CDR3 DNA: TGCGCCAGCAGTGGATCTGGGCAAGCTTTCTTT; CDR3 protein: CASSGSGQAFF
V gene: TRBV3-1/TRBV3-2; clone size: .; D gene: .; J gene: TRBJ2-3; CDR3 DNA: TGTGCCAGCAGCCGGACAAGCACAGATACGCAGTATTTT; CDR3 protein: CASSRTSTDTQYF
V gene: TRBV7-2; clone size: .; D gene: TRBD1; J gene: TRBJ1-2; CDR3 DNA: TGTGCCAGCAGCTTAGCCGGTGGGACAGGGTTTTTCTACACCTTC; CDR3 protein: CASSLAGGTGFFYTF
V gene: TRBV7-9; clone size: .; D gene: TRBD1; J gene: TRBJ2-7; CDR3 DNA: TGTGCCAGCAGCTCCCGGACAGGGAGCTCCTACGAGCAGTACTTC; CDR3 protein: CASSSRTGSSYEQYF
V gene: TRBV25-1; clone size: .; D gene: TRBD2; J gene: TRBJ2-1; CDR3 DNA: TGTGCCAGCAGTGAAGGACTAGCAGGCTACAATGAGCAGTTCTTC; CDR3 protein: CASSEGLAGYNEQFF
V gene: TRBV9; clone size: .; D gene: .; J gene: TRBJ1-2; CDR3 DNA: TGTGCCAGCAGCCTAACGGGGGGCCCTAACTATGGCTACACCTTC; CDR3 protein: CASSLTGGPNYGYTF
V gene: TRBV6-5; clone size: .; D gene: .; J gene: TRBJ1-1; CDR3 DNA: TGTGCCAGCAGTTTGTCGGGGAACACTGAAGCTTTCTTT; CDR3 protein: CASSLSGNTEAFF
V gene: TRBV7-2; clone size: .; D gene: .; J gene: TRBJ2-7; CDR3 DNA: TGTGCCAGCAGCAAGCGGATGGGGAACTACGAGCAGTACTTC; CDR3 protein: CASSKRMGNYEQYF
V gene: TRBV3-1/TRBV3-2; clone size: few; D gene: TRBD1; J gene: TRBJ2-5; CDR3 DNA: TGTGCCAGTCTACCGGGACAGGGAAAGGAGACCCAGTACTTC; CDR3 protein: CASLPGQGKETQYF
V gene: TRBV19; clone size: once; D gene: TRBD2; J gene: TRBJ2-3; CDR3 DNA: TGTGCCAGTAGCATAGGACTAGCCCCAGATACGCAGTATTTT; CDR3 protein: CASSIGLAPDTQYF
V gene: TRBV19; clone size: .; D gene: .; J gene: TRBJ1-1; CDR3 DNA: TGTGCCAGTAGTAACAGGAGGAACACTGAAGCTTTCTTT; CDR3 protein: CASSNRRNTEAFF
V gene: TRBV9; clone size: .; D gene: TRBD1; J gene: TRBJ1-1; CDR3 DNA: TGTGCCAGCAGCGGGACAGGGGGCCACACTGAAGCTTTCTTT; CDR3 protein: CASSGTGGHTEAFF
V gene: TRBV6-5; clone size: .; D gene: .; J gene: TRBJ1-1; CDR3 DNA: TGTGCCAGCAGTTTTGTGGGGGGAGCAACTGAAGCTTTCTTT; CDR3 protein: CASSFVGGATEAFF
V gene: TRBV19; clone size: .; D gene: TRBD2; J gene: TRBJ2-3; CDR3 DNA: TGTGCCAGCGCTGGAGCGGGGGGCACAGATACGCAGTATTTT; CDR3 protein: CASAGAGGTDTQYF
V gene: TRBV15; clone size: few; D gene: .; J gene: TRBJ1-4; CDR3 DNA: TGTGCCACCAGCAGAACCCCAGGGGTAAGGGAAAAACTGTTTTTT; CDR3 protein: CATSRTPGVREKLFF
V gene: TRBV27; clone size: .; D gene: .; J gene: TRBJ1-6; CDR3 DNA: TGTGCCAGCACCCGGAGGTGGGAACAGGGCTCTTCACCCCTCCACTTT; CDR3 protein: CASTRRWEQGSSPLHF
V gene: TRBV5-1; clone size: .; D gene: TRBD2; J gene: TRBJ2-1; CDR3 DNA: TGCGCCAGCAGCTCCCTCCGTAGCGGGGGCCGCCAGAGCTCCTACAATGAGCAGTTCTTC; CDR3 protein: CASSSLRSGGRQSSYNEQFF
V gene: TRBV3-1/TRBV3-2; clone size: once; D gene: .; J gene: TRBJ1-6; CDR3 DNA: TGTGCCAGCAGCCAAGACCGGGATTCACCCCTCCACTTT; CDR3 protein: CASSQDRDSPLHF
V gene: TRBV4-3; clone size: .; D gene: .; J gene: TRBJ2-7; CDR3 DNA: TGCGCCAGCAGCCGCGGGACAGCCTCGTCCTACGAGCAGTACTTC; CDR3 protein: CASSRGTASSYEQYF
V gene: TRBV19; clone size: .; D gene: TRBD1; J gene: TRBJ1-1; CDR3 DNA: TGTGCCAGTAGTATTAGGACAGGAGGTACTGAAGCTTTCTTT; CDR3 protein: CASSIRTGGTEAFF
V gene: TRBV20-1; clone size: .; D gene: TRBD1; J gene: TRBJ2-3; CDR3 DNA: TGCAGTGCTAGTAGGGGGCCAGATACGCAGTATTTT; CDR3 protein: CSASRGPDTQYF
V gene: TRBV27; clone size: .; D gene: .; J gene: TRBJ2-6; CDR3 DNA: TGTGCCAGCAGTTTATCCTCCTCTGGGGCCAACGTCCTGACTTTC; CDR3 protein: CASSLSSSGANVLTF
V gene: TRBV9; clone size: .; D gene: .; J gene: TRBJ2-7; CDR3 DNA: TGTGCCAGCAGCGTAGCGGGGGGCCTGATCTACGAGCAGTACTTC; CDR3 protein: CASSVAGGLIYEQYF
V gene: TRBV13; clone size: .; D gene: TRBD2; J gene: TRBJ2-1; CDR3 DNA: TGTGCCAGCAGCTCCGGACTAGCGGGGGGGCTTGAGCAGTTCTTC; CDR3 protein: CASSSGLAGGLEQFF
V gene: TRBV11-2; clone size: .; D gene: .; J gene: TRBJ2-6; CDR3 DNA: TGTGCCAGCAGCTTAGTGGGAGCTGGGGCCAACGTCCTGACTTTC; CDR3 protein: CASSLVGAGANVLTF
V gene: TRBV5-6; clone size: .; D gene: TRBD1; J gene: TRBJ1-1; CDR3 DNA: TGTGCCAGCAGCTTAGGTAAGGGGGCGTTGGACACTGAAGCTTTCTTT; CDR3 protein: CASSLGKGALDTEAFF
V gene: TRBV27; clone size: once; D gene: .; J gene: TRBJ2-7; CDR3 DNA: TGTGCCAGCGGGAGCGTTACGTCCGGGGGCGAGCAGTACTTC; CDR3 protein: CASGSVTSGGEQYF
V gene: TRBV5-5; clone size: .; D gene: .; J gene: TRBJ2-1; CDR3 DNA: TGTGCCAGCAGCTTGCTTTCCGGAGGTGCCTACAATGAGCAGTTCTTC; CDR3 protein: CASSLLSGGAYNEQFF